This TCR beta chain was recovered during a study of blood T cell repertoires in COVID-19. About the research overall: Spain, Italy and the United States supplied samples that represented acute and convalescent COVID-19. T cells, B-cell-depleted T cells, or PBMCs provided the cDNA or gDNA that served as material.

In the authors' workflow: Reference gene primer amplification in the assay estimated nucleated cell counts. Produced via immunoSEQ multiplex PCR; TCRdb's table is partial and in-frame only. V and J calls and clone size come straight from that table; D and trimming were deduced from the DNA. The sample has about 280,000 clones; around 82% are singletons. The TCR was taken from a woman aged 45-59 years who had recovered from COVID-19. The specimen was peripheral blood.

The CDR3 DNA reads as TGTGCCAGTACCCCAAGGCGGCAGGGGGAGTCTGGGGCCAACGTCCTGACTTTC. Its protein product is CASTPRRQGESGANVLTF. The chain is built from TRBV19 and TRBJ2-6; TRBD1 matches at 7 bases. The CDR3 contains 18 residues. V shed 7 bases, J shed 1 base, and the junction held 13 bases outside the gene matches. Per the germline V gene, CDR1 is LNHDA and CDR2 is SQIVND (reference sequence).